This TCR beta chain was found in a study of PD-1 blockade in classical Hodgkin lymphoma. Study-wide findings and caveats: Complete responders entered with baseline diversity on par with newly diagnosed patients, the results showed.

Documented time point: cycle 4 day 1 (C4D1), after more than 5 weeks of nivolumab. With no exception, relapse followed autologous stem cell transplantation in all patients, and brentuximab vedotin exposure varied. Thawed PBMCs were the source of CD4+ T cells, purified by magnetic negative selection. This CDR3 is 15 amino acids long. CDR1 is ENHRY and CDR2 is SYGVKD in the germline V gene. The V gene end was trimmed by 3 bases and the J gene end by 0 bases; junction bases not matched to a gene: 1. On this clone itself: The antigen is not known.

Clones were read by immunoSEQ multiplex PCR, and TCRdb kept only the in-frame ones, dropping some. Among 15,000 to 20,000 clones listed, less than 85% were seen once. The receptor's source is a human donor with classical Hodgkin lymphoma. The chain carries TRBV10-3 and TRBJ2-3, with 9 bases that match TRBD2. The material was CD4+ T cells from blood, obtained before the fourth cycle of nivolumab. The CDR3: CAISDAGGSTDTQYF. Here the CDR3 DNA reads TGTGCCATCAGTGATGCGGGAGGGAGCACAGATACGCAGTATTTT.